This TCR beta chain was found in a study of cytomegalovirus exposure and HLA in healthy donors. Study-level findings and limits: The authors later linked a missense DCLRE1C variant to TCR beta V- and J-gene trimming. The study found most TCR sequences rare, yet found some public TCRs in many donors. It has been reported that TCR beta sequences accurately predicted the HLA-A and HLA-B alleles of most subjects.

The V segment lost 3 bases and the J segment 0 bases; nucleotides outside the gene matches: 4. This CDR3 region has 15 residues. Per germline, CDR1 MGHRA and CDR2 YSYEKL. Vbeta (60) and Jbeta (13) primers were used in the PCR. TCRdb's table, derived via immunoSEQ multiplex PCR, lists solely in-frame clones and lacks some. The data hold 200,000 or so clones, with over 75% observed a single time. Points on this clone: Its specificity is not known.

The V gene is TRBV4-1, the J gene TRBJ2-7, with 8 bases lining up with TRBD1. The source of this sequence is a man aged 40-50 years in good health and CMV-seropositive. The sample comprised PBMCs. CDR3 sequence (DNA): TGCGCCAGCAGCCAGGCGACAGGGGACTCCTACGAGCAGTACTTC. Translating gives CASSQATGDSYEQYF.